The clone carrying this TCR beta chain was picked up many times. V lost 9 bases, J lost 0 bases, and 6 bases stayed unmatched. CDR1 is SEHNR and CDR2 is FQNEAQ in the germline V gene (reference sequence). The length of the CDR3 is 14 residues. The data are from a study of T cells in Graves' hyperthyroidism and ophthalmopathy. Researchers took RNA transcripts and amplified the TCR beta CDR3 regions from them. TCR CDR3 underwent first-round RT-PCR with the HTBI primer set. A single record per CDR3 protein comes from TCRdb applying MiXCR to the multiplex PCR reads. The table records hundreds of thousands of distinct CDR3 sequences, approximately 15% of them present only once.

This receptor was identified in a man younger than 30 with Graves' ophthalmopathy. The J gene is TRBJ2-3, the V gene TRBV7-9; 7 bases align to TRBD2. The sequenced material came from blood. For the CDR3, the DNA is TGTGCCAGTGAGGGGACTACTAGCACAGATACGCAGTATTTT. Protein product: CASEGTTSTDTQYF. The variable domain in full, completed from reference TRBV7-9 and TRBJ2-3, reads DTGVSQNPRHKITKRGQNVTFRCDPISEHNRLYWYRQTLGQGPEFLTYFQNEAQLEKSRLLSDRFSAERPKGSFSTLEIQRTEQGDSAMYLCASEGTTSTDTQYFGPGTRLTVL.